The sequence of this T cell receptor (beta chain) was determined in a study of T cells in Graves' hyperthyroidism and ophthalmopathy. This clonotype was seen many times. The antigen remains unidentified. TCR beta CDR3 sequences were amplified from RNA transcripts. A set of HTBI primers served as the primers for a first-round RT-PCR of the TCR CDR3. TCRdb reprocessed the multiplex PCR reads via MiXCR and lists one record per CDR3 protein. The top ten clones hold approximately 60% of a sample with a few hundred thousand distinct CDR3 sequences, about 20% of them seen once. Deletions cut 5 bases from V and 4 bases from J, with 14 bases between. CDR3 length: 14 residues. Germline loops: CDR1 SEHNR, CDR2 FQNEAQ (reference sequence). Study outcomes and limitations: Most thyroid clonotypes that were expanded above 0.001 also turned up in blood.

The rearrangement uses TRBV7-9 and TRBJ1-2; no definite D call. The sample taken for sequencing was blood. This sequence originates from a young man with Graves' ophthalmopathy. The DNA of the CDR3 is TGTGCCAGCAGCCATAATTTGTTGGGCTATGGCTACACCTTC. This sequence encodes CASSHNLLGYGYTF.